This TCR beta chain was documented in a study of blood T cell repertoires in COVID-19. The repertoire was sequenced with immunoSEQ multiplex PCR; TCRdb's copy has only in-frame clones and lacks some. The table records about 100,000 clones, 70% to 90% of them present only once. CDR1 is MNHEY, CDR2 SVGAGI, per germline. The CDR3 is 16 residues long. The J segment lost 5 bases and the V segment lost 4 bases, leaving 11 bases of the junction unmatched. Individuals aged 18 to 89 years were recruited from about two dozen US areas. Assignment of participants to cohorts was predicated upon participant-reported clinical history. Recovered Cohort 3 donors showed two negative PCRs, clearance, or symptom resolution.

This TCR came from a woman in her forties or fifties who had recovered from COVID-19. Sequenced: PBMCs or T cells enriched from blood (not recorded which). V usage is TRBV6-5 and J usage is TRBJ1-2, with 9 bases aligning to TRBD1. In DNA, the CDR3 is TGTGCCAGCAGTTCTAACCGGGGACAGGGAGGGTATGGCTACACCTTC. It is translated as CASSSNRGQGGYGYTF.